These 31 T cell receptor beta chains were sequenced from one sample in a study of cytomegalovirus exposure and HLA in healthy donors. In the PCR, 60 Vbeta and 13 Jbeta primers were used. Clones were read by immunoSEQ multiplex PCR, and TCRdb kept only the in-frame ones, dropping some. Among 180,000 or so clones listed, approximately 85% were seen once. The sequencing input was PBMCs. These receptors all stem from a young man in good health and CMV-seropositive.

The chain uses TRBV7-3 and TRBJ1-2; 8 bases line up with TRBD1. The CDR3 sequence is 14 residues long. Germline trimming cut 0 bases from V and 7 bases from J; bases unmatched to any gene: 4. CDR1 SGHTA and CDR2 FQGTGA come from the germline V gene. CDR3 in amino acids: CASSLTAGGGGYTF. CDR3 in DNA: TGTGCCAGCAGCTTAACGGCAGGGGGCGGTGGCTACACCTTC.

This clone was counted only a few times. The V gene is TRBV5-1, the J gene TRBJ1-1; TRBD1 is a possible D gene (6 bases). This CDR3 has 15 amino acids. Per germline, CDR1 SGHRS and CDR2 YFSETQ. Trimming stripped 2 bases from V and 4 bases from J, with 15 bases between. CDR3 in DNA: TGCGCCAGCAGCTTTTGGTCCCAGGGGAGCACTGAAGCTTTCTTT. Its protein is CASSFWSQGSTEAFF. Variable domain in full (rest from reference TRBV5-1 and TRBJ1-1): KAGVTQTPRYLIKTRGQQVTLSCSPISGHRSVSWYQQTPGQGLQFLFEYFSETQRNKGNFPGRFSGRQFSNSRSEMNVSTLELGDSALYLCASSFWSQGSTEAFFGQGTRLTVV.

About this clone: Mismatch with germline at one junction end may stem from a read error. This sequence joins TRBV7-9 and TRBJ1-1, with TRBD1 matching 7 bases. This CDR3 has 13 amino acids. CDR1 and CDR2 from the germline V gene are SEHNR and FQNEAQ (reference sequence). The CDR3 region is CSSSPPGTAEAFF. In DNA, the CDR3 is TGTTCCAGCAGCCCGCCTGGGACAGCTGAAGCTTTCTTT.

This rearrangement joins TRBV5-6 to TRBJ1-2, with D possibly TRBD1 on 6 matching bases. This CDR3 is 13 amino acids long. Germline V gene data show CDR1 as SGHDT and CDR2 as YYEEEE. Trimming left V 2 bases short and J 5 bases short, with 10 bases between. In nucleotides, the CDR3 is TGTGCCAGCAGCTTCACACAGGGTTATGGCTACACCTTC. It specifies CASSFTQGYGYTF.

The gene calls are TRBV21-1 and TRBJ2-5; the table names TRBD1, a call not compared with the DNA. TRBV21-1 is flagged as a pseudogene. The CDR3 is 14 residues long. The CDR3 DNA reads TGTGCCAGCAGCAGGGGACAGTTCCAAGAGACCCAGTACTTC. Amino acids: CASSRGQFQETQYF.

Remarks on this clone: This CDR3 fails to terminate in the conserved phenylalanine or tryptophan, so it likely reflects a read error. V usage is TRBV9 and J usage is TRBJ1-1; unclear D gene. Germline V gives CDR1 SGDLS, CDR2 YYNGEE. The V end was cut by 0 bases, the J end by 2 bases, with 8 bases between. The CDR3 is 14 residues long. CDR3 DNA sequence: TGTGCCAGCAGCGTAGGGGCAGGAAACACTGAAGCTTTCCTT. Its translation: CASSVGAGNTEAFL.

The rearrangement uses TRBV5-1 and TRBJ2-2; no clear D. Germline V gene sequence: CDR1 SGHRS, CDR2 YFSETQ. This CDR3 has 13 amino acids. V lost 1 base to trimming and J lost 3 bases, with 4 bases between them. The CDR3 DNA is TGCGCCAGCAGCTTGAGCCACACCGGGGAGCTGTTTTTT. Amino acid sequence: CASSLSHTGELFF.

This chain uses TRBV19 with TRBJ2-2, with D perhaps matching TRBD1 (5 bases). Germline V gene lookup returns CDR1 LNHDA and CDR2 SQIVND (reference sequence). The CDR3 extends over 17 amino acids. Trimming stripped 3 bases from V and 2 bases from J, with 16 bases between. The CDR3 DNA is TGTGCCAGTAGTATTAACGCAGGGCCGATAAACACCGGGGAGCTGTTTTTT. Amino acid sequence: CASSINAGPINTGELFF.

The chain uses TRBV7-9 and TRBJ1-2; D uncertain. The CDR3 sequence is 12 residues long. V lost 0 bases and J lost 8, with 7 bases in between. Per germline, CDR1 SEHNR and CDR2 FQNEAQ (reference sequence). The CDR3 DNA reads TGTGCCAGCAGCTTAGCCCCTGGCGGCTACACCTTC. Protein product: CASSLAPGGYTF. The whole variable domain, remainder taken from reference TRBV7-9 and TRBJ1-2, is DTGVSQNPRHKITKRGQNVTFRCDPISEHNRLYWYRQTLGQGPEFLTYFQNEAQLEKSRLLSDRFSAERPKGSFSTLEIQRTEQGDSAMYLCASSLAPGGYTFGSGTRLTVV.

V gene TRBV6-1 combines with J gene TRBJ1-3; 8 bases align to TRBD1. J was trimmed by 4 bases and V by 4 bases; bases with no gene match: 18. The CDR3 loop spans 19 amino acids. The germline CDR1 and CDR2 sequences are MNHNS and SASEGT. The CDR3 coding sequence is TGTGCCAGCAGTGTCACCCTAGGACAGGGAGCTTCTCCGGGAAACACCATATATTTT. Residues: CASSVTLGQGASPGNTIYF.

V is TRBV2 and J is TRBJ2-5; TRBD1 matches at 7 bases. The CDR3 has 13 residues. Trimming took 7 bases from V and 5 from J; bases not matched to a gene: 7. Looked up from germline, CDR1 is SNHLY and CDR2 is FYNNEI. The CDR3 DNA follows: TGTGCCAGCAATTTCGGGACAGTGGAGACCCAGTACTTC. Translation gives CASNFGTVETQYF.

The chain joins TRBV6-1 to TRBJ1-5; maybe TRBD1 (6 bases). The CDR3 sequence is 15 residues long. Trimming cost V 7 bases and J 0 bases, with 13 bases left between them. Germline CDR1 reads MNHNS; CDR2 reads SASEGT. The CDR3, as DNA: TGTGCCAGCAACGAACAGGGACATAGCAATCAGCCCCAGCATTTT. It codes for CASNEQGHSNQPQHF.

This rearrangement joins TRBV21-1 to TRBJ1-3. TRBV21-1 is a listed pseudogene. This CDR3 has 17 amino acids. The CDR3 spells CASSTRIGVRGRNTIYF. Written as DNA, the CDR3 is TGTGCCAGCAGCACCAGAATTGGAGTCAGAGGCAGAAACACCATATATTTT.

This clone turned up a few times. The chain has TRBV4-3 and TRBJ2-7; 7 nucleotides line up with TRBD1. The junction had 4 bases not matched to a gene; V was cut back by 1 base and J by 4 bases. From germline, CDR1 is LGHNA and CDR2 YSLEER. This CDR3 is built from 14 residues. The DNA for the CDR3 is TGCGCCAGCAGCCAAGGGACAGGCAGGTACGAGCAGTACTTC. Translating gives CASSQGTGRYEQYF.

The rearrangement joins TRBV4-2 to TRBJ2-2; D is perhaps TRBD2 (6 bases). The germline V and J ends were trimmed by 4 bases and 3 bases, with 21 bases remaining between them. This CDR3 is built from 18 residues. CDR1 and CDR2 from the germline V gene are LGHNA and YNFKEQ. The CDR3 loop is CASSPKAGREDYTGELFF. CDR3 nucleotide sequence: TGTGCCAGCAGCCCGAAGGCCGGCAGGGAGGATTACACCGGGGAGCTGTTTTTT.

The J gene is TRBJ2-3, the V gene TRBV10-2; 11 bases fit TRBD2. The germline V gene has CDR1 WSHSY and CDR2 SAAADI. The CDR3 consists of 18 residues. The V gene end was trimmed by 6 bases and the J gene end by 1 base; junction bases not matched to a gene: 12. This CDR3 is CASREGGSGGAGTDTQYF. CDR3 bases: TGCGCCAGCAGAGAAGGGGGTAGCGGGGGGGCCGGCACAGATACGCAGTATTTT.

On this clone itself: This sample also contains other DNA sequences that code for the same CDR3. The J gene is TRBJ1-3, the V gene TRBV30; D ambiguous. Trimming stripped 0 bases from V and 0 bases from J, with 3 bases between. The CDR3 loop spans 13 amino acids. CDR1 and CDR2 (germline): GTSNPN, SVGIG (reference sequence). CDR3 residues: CAWSVLSGNTIYF. DNA for the CDR3: TGTGCCTGGAGTGTACTCTCTGGAAACACCATATATTTT.

V is TRBV7-9 and J is TRBJ2-1; D possibly corresponds to TRBD1 (5 bases). The CDR3 is 16 amino acids. V lost 5 bases to trimming and J lost 8 bases, with 22 bases between them. The germline CDR1 and CDR2 sequences are SEHNR and FQNEAQ (reference sequence). The CDR3 coding sequence is TGTGCCAGCAGCATGGGTAGGGTAGGGGCCAAAGATGAGCAGTTCTTC. Translated: CASSMGRVGAKDEQFF.

This clone has just one count. The chain links TRBV5-1 to TRBJ1-1; D perhaps matches TRBD1 (5 bases). V was pared by 3 bases and J by 1 base, with 13 bases between. The CDR3 extends over 15 amino acids. The V gene's germline CDR1 is SGHRS and CDR2 YFSETQ. This CDR3 reads CASSWGSGENTEAFF. The CDR3 region has the DNA TGCGCCAGCAGCTGGGGCTCAGGCGAGAACACTGAAGCTTTCTTT.

The chain joins TRBV9 to TRBJ2-3; D is undetermined. Trimming removed 4 bases from V and 2 bases from J, with 5 bases in between. The CDR3 spans 12 residues. Germline values: CDR1 SGDLS, CDR2 YYNGEE. CDR3 sequence: CASSLFTDTQYF. CDR3 sequence (DNA): TGTGCCAGCAGCCTTTTCACAGATACGCAGTATTTT. The variable domain in full, with the rest retrieved from reference TRBV9 and TRBJ2-3, is DSGVTQTPKHLITATGQRVTLRCSPRSGDLSVYWYQQSLDQGLQFLIQYYNGEERAKGNILERFSAQQFPDLHSELNLSSLELGDSALYFCASSLFTDTQYFGPGTRLTVL.

This rearrangement joins TRBV19 to TRBJ2-3; D possibly corresponds to TRBD1 (6 bases). Trimming cost V 4 bases and J 2 bases, with 16 bases left between them. The germline gives CDR1 LNHDA, CDR2 SQIVND (reference sequence). The CDR3 extends over 16 amino acids. This CDR3 reads CASSRRDIAITDTQYF. Here the CDR3 DNA reads TGTGCCAGTAGTAGACGGGACATCGCGATCACAGATACGCAGTATTTT.

J is TRBJ2-5 and V is TRBV6-5, with 7 bases that match TRBD1. The V and J ends lost 4 bases and 5 bases, in that order; junction bases with no gene match: 10. Germline V gene data show CDR1 as MNHEY and CDR2 as SVGAGI. The CDR3 covers 15 residues. In nucleotides, the CDR3 is TGTGCCAGCAGTTGGAGACAGGGATTCTGGGAGACCCAGTACTTC. Its translation: CASSWRQGFWETQYF.

This clone was found many times. The chain uses TRBV4-2 and TRBJ2-1, with D possibly being TRBD2 (6 bases). CDR3 length equals 14 residues. V was shortened by 4 bases and J by 6 bases, with 13 bases between the two germline ends. CDR1 LGHNA and CDR2 YNFKEQ come from the germline V gene. Here the CDR3 DNA reads TGTGCCAGCAGCCTCACCGACGGGGGCAATGAGCAGTTCTTC. Protein: CASSLTDGGNEQFF.

The chain links TRBV21-1 to TRBJ1-4; the table gives TRBD1 as D, unverified against the DNA. TRBV21-1 corresponds to a pseudogene. This CDR3 is 13 amino acids long. CDR3: CASSKGQEEKLFF. The CDR3 bases are TGTGCCAGCAGCAAGGGACAGGAAGAAAAACTGTTTTTT.

The chain has TRBV27 and TRBJ2-1, with D unresolved. The germline V and J ends were trimmed by 2 bases and 5 bases, with 7 bases remaining between them. Germline loops: CDR1 MNHEY, CDR2 SMNVEV (reference sequence). This CDR3 is built from 13 residues. The CDR3 DNA reads TGTGCCAGCAGTTTAAGCCGAAACAATGAGCAGTTCTTC. It is translated as CASSLSRNNEQFF.

The chain employs TRBV16 and TRBJ2-7, with 9 bases identical to TRBD1. Trimming took 2 bases from V and 4 from J; bases not matched to a gene: 6. Germline CDR1 is KGHSY and CDR2 is FQNENV. CDR3 length: 15 residues. The CDR3 reads CASSQPGTGMYEQYF. CDR3 DNA: TGTGCCAGCAGCCAACCCGGGACAGGGATGTACGAGCAGTACTTC.

This clone was observed a handful of times. This chain joins TRBV5-1 and TRBJ1-1; 8 positions match TRBD1. This CDR3 has 17 residues. CDR1 and CDR2 (germline): SGHRS, YFSETQ. With 2 bases clipped from V and 3 bases from J, the junction kept 12 bases outside the gene matches. The CDR3 sequence is CASSFGRRTGHDTEAFF. CDR3 DNA: TGCGCCAGCAGCTTTGGGCGTAGGACAGGGCACGACACTGAAGCTTTCTTT.

The chain couples TRBV6-5 to TRBJ1-2, with 7 bases matching TRBD1. The CDR3 extends over 14 amino acids. Germline V gene sequence: CDR1 MNHEY, CDR2 SVGAGI. V shed 6 bases and J 4 bases; nucleotides not matched to a gene: 8. The CDR3 DNA reads TGTGCCAGCAGGACACAGGGGAACCTCTATGGCTACACCTTC. Its translation is CASRTQGNLYGYTF.

This clone was observed once. One junction end does not reproduce the germline sequence, and a read error may be involved. The CDR3 reads CASSVETGLSGSTIYF. CDR3 coding DNA: TGTGCCAGCAGCGTGGAGACAGGACTCTCTGGAAGCACCATATATTTT. This rearrangement joins TRBV7-7 to TRBJ1-3; tentative D call: TRBD1 (6 bases). The CDR3 has 16 residues. Looked up from germline, CDR1 is SSHAT and CDR2 is FNYEAQ (reference sequence). The whole variable domain, filled in from reference TRBV7-7 and TRBJ1-3, reads GAGVSQSPRYKVTKRGQDVTLRCDPISSHATLYWYQQALGQGPEFLTYFNYEAQPDKSGLPSDRFSAERPEGSISTLTIQRTEQRDSAMYRCASSVETGLSGSTIYFGEGSWLTVV.

The chain links TRBV27 to TRBJ2-2, with D maybe TRBD2 (6 bases). Trimming shortened V by 5 bases and J by 4 bases, and 14 bases separated the two germline ends. This CDR3 is built from 15 residues. The V gene's germline CDR1 is MNHEY and CDR2 SMNVEV (reference sequence). As DNA, the CDR3 is TGTGCCAGCAGTCGTAGCGGATTCCGCACCGGGGAGCTGTTTTTT. It translates to CASSRSGFRTGELFF.

This chain links TRBV7-9 with TRBJ2-2; perhaps TRBD1 as D (6 bases). Trimming shortened V by 4 bases and J by 5 bases, and 17 bases separated the two germline ends. The length of the CDR3 is 16 residues. CDR1 is SEHNR, CDR2 FQNEAQ, per germline (reference sequence). The CDR3 loop reads CASSSILGGWTGELFF. The CDR3 bases are TGTGCCAGCAGCTCCATTCTTGGGGGCTGGACCGGGGAGCTGTTTTTT.